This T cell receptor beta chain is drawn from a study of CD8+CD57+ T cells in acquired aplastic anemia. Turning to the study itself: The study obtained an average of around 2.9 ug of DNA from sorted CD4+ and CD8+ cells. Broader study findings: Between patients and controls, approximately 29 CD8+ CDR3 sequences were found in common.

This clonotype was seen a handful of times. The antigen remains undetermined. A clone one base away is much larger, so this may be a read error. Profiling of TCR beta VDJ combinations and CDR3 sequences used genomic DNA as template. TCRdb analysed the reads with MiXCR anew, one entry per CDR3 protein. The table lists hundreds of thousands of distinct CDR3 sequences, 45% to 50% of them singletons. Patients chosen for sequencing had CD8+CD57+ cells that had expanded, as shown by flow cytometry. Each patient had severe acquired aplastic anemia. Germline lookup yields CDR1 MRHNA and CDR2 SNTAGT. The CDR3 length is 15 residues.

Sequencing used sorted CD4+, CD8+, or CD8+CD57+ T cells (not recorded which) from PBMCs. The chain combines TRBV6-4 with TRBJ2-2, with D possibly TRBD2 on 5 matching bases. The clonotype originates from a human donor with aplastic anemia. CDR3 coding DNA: TGTGCCAGCAGTGACTCGGACTCGAACATCGGGGAGCTGTTTTTT. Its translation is CASSDSDSNIGELFF.